The 28 T cell receptor beta chains presented below share a single source sample, sequenced in a study of beta chain features in type 1 diabetes. Findings and caveats of the study: Shorter TCRB CDR3s, moderately but significantly so, were found in Type 1 diabetes patients in all four CD4+ subsets.

No antigens are known for them. Reverse transcribing all isolated RNA meant expressed TCRB transcripts were sequenced. Some clones are missing from TCRdb's copy, which holds only in-frame ones; the method was immunoSEQ multiplex PCR. This table holds some 250,000 clones, 11% found once. Sequenced material: naive CD4+ T cells from blood. The receptors originated from a man aged 25-45 years with type 1 diabetes.

The chain recombines TRBV5-1 with TRBJ2-3; possible D gene TRBD2, 6 bases. CDR3 length: 16 amino acids. V lost 0 bases and J lost 3, with 14 bases in between. In germline, CDR1 is SGHRS, CDR2 YFSETQ. CDR3 loop: CASSLVGGAATDTQYF. The CDR3 nucleotides are TGCGCCAGCAGCTTGGTGGGCGGGGCCGCGACAGATACGCAGTATTTT.

This clone showed up just a few times. The CDR3 nucleotides are TGCGCCAGCAGCCAACAGCGGGGGGCCGGGGATACGCAGTATTTT. Its protein is CASSQQRGAGDTQYF. The chain links TRBV4-3 to TRBJ2-3, with 9 positions matching TRBD2. The junction had 6 bases not matched to a gene; V was cut back by 2 bases and J by 6 bases. Germline values: CDR1 LGHNA, CDR2 YSLEER. This CDR3 comprises 15 residues.

The rearrangement joins TRBV29-1 to TRBJ1-2, with 7 bases fitting TRBD1. V dropped 4 bases and J dropped 6; count of bases not matched to a gene: 5. Germline V gene lookup returns CDR1 SQVTM and CDR2 ANQGSEA. The CDR3 length is 12 residues. The CDR3 region has the DNA TGCAGCGTTGTGAGGGGGCCTGATGGCTACACCTTC. This translates into CSVVRGPDGYTF.

The gene calls are TRBV30 and TRBJ2-1; D may be TRBD2 (6 bases). V lost 0 bases and J 8 bases, leaving 11 bases between the germline ends. This CDR3 spans 13 amino acids. Germline CDR1 is GTSNPN and CDR2 is SVGIG (reference sequence). The CDR3 coding sequence is TGTGCCTGGAGTGTACTATCGGGGGATGAGCAGTTCTTC. The encoded protein is CAWSVLSGDEQFF.

This clone showed up just a few times. V and J are TRBV10-3 and TRBJ2-7; the D is unclear. V was clipped by 6 bases and J by 3 bases, with 9 bases between them. Germline V gives CDR1 ENHRY, CDR2 SYGVKD. The CDR3 is 12 amino acids. The CDR3 DNA reads TGTGCCATCAGCGCCCAGGACTACGAGCAGTACTTC. Translating it yields CAISAQDYEQYF.

This clone has just a few counts. The V call is TRBV20-1, the J call TRBJ2-3; D gene unclear. Trimming shortened V by 7 bases and J by 5 bases, and 10 bases separated the two germline ends. Germline V lookup: CDR1 DFQATT, CDR2 SNEGSKA (reference sequence). The CDR3 is 11 residues long. The chain's CDR3 is CSVPYRDTQYF. The CDR3 nucleotides read TGCAGTGTTCCGTACAGAGATACGCAGTATTTT.

This clone has just a few counts. V usage is TRBV28 and J usage is TRBJ2-7; possible D gene TRBD1, 6 bases. The CDR3 sequence is 15 residues long. Germline CDR1 and CDR2: MDHEN and SYDVKM. V was cut by 2 bases and J by 0 bases, with 11 bases left in between. CDR3 in amino acids: CASSLATGSSYEQYF. CDR3 bases: TGTGCCAGCAGTTTAGCGACAGGCAGCTCCTACGAGCAGTACTTC.

The chain joins TRBV7-9 to TRBJ2-3; D ambiguous. Trimming stripped 3 bases from V and 1 base from J, with 11 bases between. This CDR3 is 15 amino acids long. CDR1 SEHNR and CDR2 FQNEAQ come from the germline V gene (reference sequence). CDR3 in DNA: TGTGCCAGCAGCTTCTCAACACCTGGCACAGATACGCAGTATTTT. Protein sequence: CASSFSTPGTDTQYF.

This clone was counted a few times. This rearrangement joins TRBV30 to TRBJ2-7; D is undetermined. From germline, CDR1 is GTSNPN and CDR2 SVGIG (reference sequence). Deletions cut 5 bases from V and 0 bases from J, with 14 bases between. The CDR3 length is 14 residues. The CDR3: CAWSKTQSSYEQYF. CDR3 nucleotides: TGTGCCTGGTCCAAGACACAGAGCTCCTACGAGCAGTACTTC.

The V and J genes are TRBV7-3 and TRBJ2-1, with D possibly being TRBD1 (5 bases). Trimming removed 2 bases from V and 0 bases from J, with 8 bases in between. This CDR3 is built from 15 residues. CDR1 is SGHTA, CDR2 FQGTGA, per germline. The chain's CDR3 is CASSLDGASYNEQFF. Here the CDR3 DNA reads TGTGCCAGCAGCTTAGATGGGGCCTCCTACAATGAGCAGTTCTTC.

The genes are TRBV2 and TRBJ1-2, with 7 bases aligning to TRBD1. The CDR3 covers 13 residues. After removal of 6 bases from V and 4 bases from J, the junction contained 5 bases not matched to a gene. Germline CDR1 reads SNHLY; CDR2 reads FYNNEI. The CDR3 nucleotides read TGTGCCAGCAGAGACAGGGTGGGCTATGGCTACACCTTC. Its translation is CASRDRVGYGYTF.

This clone was detected only a few times. The chain employs TRBV2 and TRBJ1-1; D remains unclear. CDR1 is SNHLY, CDR2 FYNNEI, per germline. V was pared by 10 bases and J by 3 bases, with 15 bases between. The CDR3 contains 13 residues. The CDR3 spells CANVKERDTEAFF. The DNA of the CDR3 is TGTGCCAACGTAAAAGAGAGGGACACTGAAGCTTTCTTT.

This clone occurred a few times. The V and J genes are TRBV28 and TRBJ2-3, with 13 bases that match TRBD2. V lost 3 bases to trimming and J lost 0 bases; unmatched junction nucleotides: 6. This CDR3 is 18 amino acids long. Germline V gives CDR1 MDHEN, CDR2 SYDVKM. The CDR3 DNA reads as TGTGCCAGCAGTTTCCGACTAGCGGGGGGTGCTAGCACAGATACGCAGTATTTT. Its protein product is CASSFRLAGGASTDTQYF.

This clone was detected only a few times. The chain is built from TRBV7-9 and TRBJ2-5; possibly TRBD1 for D (6 bases). The V gene lost 5 bases and the J gene lost 5 bases, with 21 bases spanning the gap. CDR3 length equals 16 residues. Germline CDR1 SEHNR, CDR2 FQNEAQ (reference sequence). In nucleotides, the CDR3 is TGTGCCAGCAGCGAGAGAGAGACAGGCCCCAAGGAGACCCAGTACTTC. This encodes CASSERETGPKETQYF.

V usage is TRBV7-2 and J usage is TRBJ2-7; 8 bases align to TRBD2. Germline trimming cut 4 bases from V and 4 bases from J; bases unmatched to any gene: 9. The CDR3 totals 15 residues. CDR1 and CDR2 (germline): SGHTA, FQGNSA. The CDR3 here is CASSSAGTRFYEQYF. CDR3 coding DNA: TGTGCCAGCAGCTCGGCCGGGACTAGGTTTTACGAGCAGTACTTC.

The gene calls are TRBV15 and TRBJ2-2; D possibly corresponds to TRBD2 (6 bases). This CDR3 spans 14 amino acids. V was shortened by 0 bases and J by 6 bases, with 8 bases between the two germline ends. CDR1 LNHNV and CDR2 YYDKDF come from the germline V gene (reference sequence). In DNA, the CDR3 is TGTGCCACCAGCAGAGATGGGAGGCCCGGGGAGCTGTTTTTT. Encoded protein: CATSRDGRPGELFF.

Only a few counts were recorded for this clone. V gene TRBV10-3 combines with J gene TRBJ2-5, with 7 bases aligning to TRBD2. The V gene's germline CDR1 is ENHRY and CDR2 SYGVKD. This CDR3 comprises 14 residues. The J segment lost 5 bases and the V segment lost 3 bases, leaving 6 bases of the junction unmatched. The CDR3 DNA reads as TGTGCCATCAGTGACCCCGCGGGGGATGAGACCCAGTACTTC. Translating gives CAISDPAGDETQYF.

This clone was observed a few times. V and J are TRBV6-5 and TRBJ2-4; D remains ambiguous. V lost 6 bases and J 2 bases, leaving 14 bases between the germline ends. CDR1 MNHEY and CDR2 SVGAGI come from the germline V gene. This CDR3 region has 15 residues. CDR3 amino acids: CASRPIAWTKNIQYF. CDR3 bases: TGTGCCAGCAGACCGATAGCCTGGACCAAAAACATTCAGTACTTC.

This clone turned up a few times. The chain combines TRBV10-3 with TRBJ1-2; 7 bases are a match to TRBD1. The germline gives CDR1 ENHRY, CDR2 SYGVKD. V trimming: 5 bases; J trimming: 2 bases; junction bases outside the gene matches: 11. The CDR3 is 16 residues long. This CDR3 reads CAISNRDSGFNYGYTF. The CDR3 nucleotides are TGTGCCATCAGTAACCGGGACAGTGGATTCAACTATGGCTACACCTTC.

This clone was counted a few times. The chain links TRBV10-3 to TRBJ2-1; the D gene is possibly TRBD2 (6 bases). Germline lookup yields CDR1 ENHRY and CDR2 SYGVKD. CDR3 length equals 13 residues. Trimming removed 6 bases from V and 14 bases from J, with 20 bases in between. The CDR3 DNA reads TGTGCCATCAGAAACAACACGAGAAGGGAGGAGTTCTTC. It translates to CAIRNNTRREEFF.

The genes are TRBV18 and TRBJ1-1, with D hard to call. Trimming stripped 2 bases from V and 0 bases from J, with 4 bases between. This CDR3 has 13 amino acids. Per the germline V gene, CDR1 is KGHSH and CDR2 is LQKENI. The CDR3 spells CASSPSVNTEAFF. CDR3 bases: TGTGCCAGCTCACCATCCGTGAACACTGAAGCTTTCTTT. Looking up the rest from reference TRBV18 and TRBJ1-1 gives the full variable domain: NAGVMQNPRHLVRRRGQEARLRCSPMKGHSHVYWYRQLPEEGLKFMVYLQKENIIDESGMPKERFSAEFPKEGPSILRIQQVVRGDSAAYFCASSPSVNTEAFFGQGTRLTVV.

On this clone itself: This CDR3 is also generated by other DNA sequences in the sample. The chain uses TRBV2 and TRBJ2-7; TRBD1 aligns across 9 bases. The CDR3 is 14 amino acids. Germline V lookup: CDR1 SNHLY, CDR2 FYNNEI. J lost 3 bases, V lost 6 bases, and 6 bases had no gene match. The DNA of the CDR3 is TGTGCCAGCAGCCCAGGACAGGGGAGCTACGAGCAGTACTTC. This translates into CASSPGQGSYEQYF.

This clone appeared a few times. The rearrangement uses TRBV27 and TRBJ1-2; 8 bases fit TRBD1. The CDR3 is made up of 14 amino acids. Per germline, CDR1 MNHEY and CDR2 SMNVEV (reference sequence). V shed 7 bases and J 2 bases; nucleotides not matched to a gene: 6. The chain's CDR3 is CASMPGGGNYGYTF. The CDR3 bases are TGTGCCAGCATGCCAGGGGGCGGAAACTATGGCTACACCTTC.

This clone appeared a few times. This chain uses TRBV28 with TRBJ1-5, with 8 bases identical to TRBD1. With 6 bases clipped from V and 6 bases from J, the junction kept 7 bases outside the gene matches. Germline V gene lookup returns CDR1 MDHEN and CDR2 SYDVKM. This CDR3 has 14 amino acids. CDR3 in amino acids: CASRLDRAGQPQHF. The DNA of the CDR3 is TGTGCCAGCAGACTGGACAGGGCGGGTCAGCCCCAGCATTTT. Supplemented by reference TRBV28 and TRBJ1-5, the full variable domain reads DVKVTQSSRYLVKRTGEKVFLECVQDMDHENMFWYRQDPGLGLRLIYFSYDVKMKEKGDIPEGYSVSREKKERFSLILESASTNQTSMYLCASRLDRAGQPQHFGDGTRLSIL.

This clone was observed a few times. The CDR3: CASSPRGTGGWSPLHF. The CDR3, as DNA: TGTGCCAGCAGCCCGAGGGGGACAGGAGGTTGGTCACCCCTCCACTTT. The chain employs TRBV14 and TRBJ1-6, with 8 bases that match TRBD1. The CDR3 has 16 amino acids. Germline lookup yields CDR1 SGHDN and CDR2 FVKESK. With V trimmed by 4 bases and J by 10 bases, 12 bases remained unmatched.

This clone turned up a few times. The J gene is TRBJ1-4, the V gene TRBV20-1, with D hard to call. Trimming took off 6 bases at V and 7 bases at J, with 9 bases between the two ends. Germline assignment: CDR1 DFQATT and CDR2 SNEGSKA (reference sequence). This CDR3 has 11 amino acids. CDR3 protein: CSASSPEKLFF. CDR3 nucleotides: TGCAGTGCGAGCTCCCCTGAAAAACTGTTTTTT.

The chain combines TRBV5-1 with TRBJ2-1; 7 bases align to TRBD1. Germline CDR1 reads SGHRS; CDR2 reads YFSETQ. The CDR3 runs 17 residues. The junction had 15 bases not matched to a gene; V was cut back by 4 bases and J by 5 bases. CDR3 nucleotide sequence: TGCGCCAGCAGCCCCTACCCACAGGGGACAAAAGACAATGAGCAGTTCTTC. This encodes CASSPYPQGTKDNEQFF.

This clone was counted only a few times. The chain couples TRBV7-9 to TRBJ2-7; D remains ambiguous. The CDR3 covers 13 residues. Germline V gives CDR1 SEHNR, CDR2 FQNEAQ (reference sequence). With 1 base removed from V and 6 bases from J, the gap between germline ends came to 10 bases. CDR3 protein: CASSLEPPGEQYF. CDR3 in DNA: TGTGCCAGCAGCTTAGAGCCGCCCGGCGAGCAGTACTTC.